This TCR beta chain was documented in a study of identical twins. With regard to this clonotype: Its antigen is currently unknown.

cDNA molecules carried unique molecular identifiers, and template switching added a universal primer site. TCRdb used MiXCR to reprocess the 5' RACE reads, holding one entry per CDR3 protein. The profile shows about 530,000 distinct CDR3 sequences, roughly 15% of them singletons. V dropped 7 bases and J dropped 9 bases, with 22 bases sitting between them. The CDR3 is made up of 15 amino acids. Germline V gives CDR1 SGHAT, CDR2 FQNNGV. Regarding the study as a whole: Fewer insertions characterized abundant cord blood beta clonotypes, whereas memory repertoires showed none.

The data were also submitted as part of a second study, on yellow fever vaccine responses in identical twins.

The sample taken for sequencing was CD4+ T cells sorted from blood. The receptor's source is a woman between 18 and 30 years old in good health. The rearrangement uses TRBV11-2 and TRBJ2-1; a weak D match, TRBD2 (7 bases). This CDR3 is CASTYLGTGRGEQFF. CDR3 DNA: TGTGCCAGCACTTACCTGGGAACAGGGAGGGGTGAGCAGTTCTTC.